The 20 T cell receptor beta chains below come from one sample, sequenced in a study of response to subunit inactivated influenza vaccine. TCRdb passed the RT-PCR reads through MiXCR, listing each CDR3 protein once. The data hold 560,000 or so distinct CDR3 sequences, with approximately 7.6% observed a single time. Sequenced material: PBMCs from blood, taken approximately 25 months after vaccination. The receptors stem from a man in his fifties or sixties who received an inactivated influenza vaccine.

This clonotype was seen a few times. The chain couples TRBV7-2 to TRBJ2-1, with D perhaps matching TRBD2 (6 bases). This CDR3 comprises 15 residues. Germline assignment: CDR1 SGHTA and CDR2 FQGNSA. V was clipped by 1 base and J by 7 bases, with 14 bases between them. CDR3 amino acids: CASSLGSRGTNEQFF. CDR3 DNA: TGTGCCAGCAGCTTAGGGTCTCGGGGGACTAATGAGCAGTTCTTC.

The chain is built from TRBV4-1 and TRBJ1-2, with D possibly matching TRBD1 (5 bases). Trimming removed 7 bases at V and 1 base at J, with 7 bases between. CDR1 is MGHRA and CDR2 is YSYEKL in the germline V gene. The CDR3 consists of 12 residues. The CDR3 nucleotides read TGCGCCAGCACAGGGAATAACTATGGCTACACCTTC. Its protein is CASTGNNYGYTF.

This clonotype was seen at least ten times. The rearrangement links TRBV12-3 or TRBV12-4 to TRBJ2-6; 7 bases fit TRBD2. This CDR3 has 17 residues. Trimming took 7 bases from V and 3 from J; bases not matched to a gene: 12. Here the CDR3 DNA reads TGTGCCAGCACCTGGGAGGGTCTACGGGGTGGGGCCAACGTCCTGACTTTC. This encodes CASTWEGLRGGANVLTF.

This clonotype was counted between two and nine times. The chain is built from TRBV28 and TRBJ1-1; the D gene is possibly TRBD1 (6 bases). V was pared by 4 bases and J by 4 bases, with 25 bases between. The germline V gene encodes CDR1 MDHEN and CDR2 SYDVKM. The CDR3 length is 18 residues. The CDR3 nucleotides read TGTGCCAGCAGTTCCCCTTTGGGGGGCACCGAACGAGGCACTGAAGCTTTCTTT. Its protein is CASSSPLGGTERGTEAFF.

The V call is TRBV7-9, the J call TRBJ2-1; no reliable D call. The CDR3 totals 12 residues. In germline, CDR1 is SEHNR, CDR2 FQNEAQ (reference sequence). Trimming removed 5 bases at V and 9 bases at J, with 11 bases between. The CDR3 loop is CASSLKTSEQFF. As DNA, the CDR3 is TGTGCCAGCAGCCTAAAGACATCTGAGCAGTTCTTC.

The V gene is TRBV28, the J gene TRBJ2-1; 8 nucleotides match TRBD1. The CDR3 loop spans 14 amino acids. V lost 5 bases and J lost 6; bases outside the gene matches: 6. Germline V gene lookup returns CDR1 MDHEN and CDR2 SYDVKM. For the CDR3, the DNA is TGTGCCAGCAGTCGGACAGGGATGAGCAATGAGCAGTTCTTC. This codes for CASSRTGMSNEQFF. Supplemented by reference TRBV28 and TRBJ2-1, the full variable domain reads DVKVTQSSRYLVKRTGEKVFLECVQDMDHENMFWYRQDPGLGLRLIYFSYDVKMKEKGDIPEGYSVSREKKERFSLILESASTNQTSMYLCASSRTGMSNEQFFGPGTRLTVL.

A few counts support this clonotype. CDR3 bases: TGTGCCACCAGCAGAGATTTGTTGACAGGAAGCTCTGGGGCCAACGTCCTGACTTTC. Its protein is CATSRDLLTGSSGANVLTF. The chain combines TRBV15 with TRBJ2-6, with D possibly being TRBD1 (6 bases). The germline gives CDR1 LNHNV, CDR2 YYDKDF (reference sequence). This CDR3 is built from 19 residues. V was cut by 0 bases and J by 0 bases, with 15 bases left in between.

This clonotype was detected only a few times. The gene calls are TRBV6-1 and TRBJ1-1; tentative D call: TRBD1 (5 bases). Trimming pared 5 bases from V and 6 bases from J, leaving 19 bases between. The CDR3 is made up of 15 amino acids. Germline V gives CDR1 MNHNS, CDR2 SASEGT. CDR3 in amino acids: CASSQGRGLGAEAFF. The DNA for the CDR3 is TGTGCCAGCAGTCAGGGCCGCGGGCTGGGGGCTGAAGCTTTCTTT.

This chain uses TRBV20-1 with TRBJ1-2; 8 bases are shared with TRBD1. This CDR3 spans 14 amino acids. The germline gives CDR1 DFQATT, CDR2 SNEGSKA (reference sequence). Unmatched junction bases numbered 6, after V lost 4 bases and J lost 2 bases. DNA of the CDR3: TGCAGTGCTACTGACAGGGGAATGAACTATGGCTACACCTTC. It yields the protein CSATDRGMNYGYTF.

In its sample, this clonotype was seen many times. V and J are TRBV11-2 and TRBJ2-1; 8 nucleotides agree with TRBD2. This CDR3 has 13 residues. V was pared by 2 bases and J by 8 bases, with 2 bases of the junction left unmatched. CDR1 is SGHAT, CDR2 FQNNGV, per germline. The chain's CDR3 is CASSLRGGYEQFF. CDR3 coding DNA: TGTGCCAGCAGCTTACGGGGGGGCTATGAGCAGTTCTTC.

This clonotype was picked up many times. CDR3 sequence reads: CASSWGDVAGIKTDTQYF. CDR3 coding DNA: TGTGCCAGCAGTTGGGGTGACGTAGCGGGGATCAAAACAGATACGCAGTATTTT. This chain joins TRBV12-3 or TRBV12-4 and TRBJ2-3, with 8 bases lining up with TRBD2. Unmatched junction bases numbered 15, after V lost 4 bases and J lost 3 bases. The CDR3 covers 18 residues.

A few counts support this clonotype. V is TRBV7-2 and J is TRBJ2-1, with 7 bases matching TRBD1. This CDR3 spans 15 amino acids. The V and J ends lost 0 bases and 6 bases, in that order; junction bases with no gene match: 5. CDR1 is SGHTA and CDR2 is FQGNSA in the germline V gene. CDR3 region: CASSLAGGYSNEQFF. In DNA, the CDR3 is TGTGCCAGCAGCTTAGCAGGGGGCTATAGCAATGAGCAGTTCTTC.

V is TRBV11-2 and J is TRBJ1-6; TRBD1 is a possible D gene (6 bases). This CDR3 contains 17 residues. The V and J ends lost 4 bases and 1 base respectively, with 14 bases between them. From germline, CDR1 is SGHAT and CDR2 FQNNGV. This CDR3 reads CASSSPRGGSYNSPLHF. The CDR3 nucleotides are TGTGCCAGCAGCTCCCCCCGAGGGGGATCCTATAATTCACCCCTCCACTTT.

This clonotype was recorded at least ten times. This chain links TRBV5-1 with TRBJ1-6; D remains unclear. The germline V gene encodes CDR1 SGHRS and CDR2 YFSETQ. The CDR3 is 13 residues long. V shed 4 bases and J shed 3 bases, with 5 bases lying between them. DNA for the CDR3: TGCGCCAGCAGCCCAGACTATAATTCACCCCTCCACTTT. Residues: CASSPDYNSPLHF.

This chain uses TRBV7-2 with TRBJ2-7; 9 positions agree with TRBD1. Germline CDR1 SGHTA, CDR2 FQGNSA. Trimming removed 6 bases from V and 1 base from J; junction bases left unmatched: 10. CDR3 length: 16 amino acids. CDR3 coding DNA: TGTGCCAGCAGGCCCCCCGGGACAGGGCGGTCCTACGAGCAGTACTTC. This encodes CASRPPGTGRSYEQYF.

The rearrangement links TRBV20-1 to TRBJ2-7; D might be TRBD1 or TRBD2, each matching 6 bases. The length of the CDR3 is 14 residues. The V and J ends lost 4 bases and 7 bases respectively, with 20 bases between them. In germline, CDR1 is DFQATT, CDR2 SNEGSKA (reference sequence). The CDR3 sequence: CSATGGGAGKEQYF. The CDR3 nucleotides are TGCAGTGCTACCGGGGGCGGGGCAGGGAAGGAGCAGTACTTC.

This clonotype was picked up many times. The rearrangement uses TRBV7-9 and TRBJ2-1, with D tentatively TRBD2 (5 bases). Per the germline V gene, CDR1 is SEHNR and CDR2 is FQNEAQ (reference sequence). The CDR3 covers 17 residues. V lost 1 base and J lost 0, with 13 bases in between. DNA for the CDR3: TGTGCCAGCAGCTTAGGGGCGGGCGGAGGCTCCTACAATGAGCAGTTCTTC. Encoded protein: CASSLGAGGGSYNEQFF.

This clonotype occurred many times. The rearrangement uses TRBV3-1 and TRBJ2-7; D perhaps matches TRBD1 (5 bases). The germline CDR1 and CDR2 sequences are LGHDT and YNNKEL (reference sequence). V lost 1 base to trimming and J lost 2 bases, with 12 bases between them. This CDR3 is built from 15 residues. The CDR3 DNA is TGTGCCAGCAGCCAAGCGGGCAGGGTCCCCTACGAGCAGTACTTC. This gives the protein CASSQAGRVPYEQYF.

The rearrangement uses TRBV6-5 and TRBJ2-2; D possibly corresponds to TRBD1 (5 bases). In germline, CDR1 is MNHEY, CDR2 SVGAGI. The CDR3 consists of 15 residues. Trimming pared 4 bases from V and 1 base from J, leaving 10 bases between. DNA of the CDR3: TGTGCCAGCAGTTTCGGACACCAGAACACCGGGGAGCTGTTTTTT. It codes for CASSFGHQNTGELFF.

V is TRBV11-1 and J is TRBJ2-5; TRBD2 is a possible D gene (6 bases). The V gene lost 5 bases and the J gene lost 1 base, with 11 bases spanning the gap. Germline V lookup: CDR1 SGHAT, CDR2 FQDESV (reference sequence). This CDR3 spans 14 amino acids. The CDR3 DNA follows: TGTGCCAGCAGCCGCGGACTAACCCAAGAGACCCAGTACTTC. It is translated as CASSRGLTQETQYF.